These 31 T cell receptor beta chains were all obtained from the same sample, sequenced in a study of control samples from healthy donors and cancer patients. Sequencing was performed with immunoSEQ multiplex PCR; in TCRdb, only in-frame clones are kept and a portion is missing. Of approximately 71,000 clones in the sample, about 90% were seen once. The sample comprised PBMCs. The receptors stem from a man aged 60-69 years with lung cancer.

The genes are TRBV7-8 and TRBJ1-2; D may be TRBD1 (6 bases). V was pared by 4 bases and J by 8 bases, with 20 bases between. The CDR3 has 15 residues. Germline loops: CDR1 SGHVS, CDR2 FQNEAQ. In DNA form, the CDR3 reads TGTGCCAGCAGCTCCATGATGGGGGGGGCGGGGGGCTACACCTTC. Its translation is CASSSMMGGAGGYTF.

V is TRBV2 and J is TRBJ1-1; the match to TRBD1 covers 7 bases. Losses at the gene ends were 7 bases for V and 2 bases for J; bases not matched to a gene: 4. The CDR3 length is 13 residues. Germline-derived CDR1 and CDR2 are SNHLY and FYNNEI. CDR3 sequence reads: CASTGQTNTEAFF. CDR3 in DNA: TGTGCCAGCACGGGACAGACAAACACTGAAGCTTTCTTT.

The chain is built from TRBV7-7 and TRBJ2-7; TRBD1 might be the D (5 bases). Trimming stripped 1 base from V and 5 bases from J, with 21 bases between. Germline assignment: CDR1 SSHAT and CDR2 FNYEAQ (reference sequence). CDR3 length equals 17 residues. The CDR3 region has the DNA TGTGCCAGCAGCTTAGATGGACAAACCTTTACTTTTGACGAGCAGTACGTC. Amino acids: CASSLDGQTFTFDEQYV.

This chain uses TRBV5-1 with TRBJ2-6; possible D gene TRBD2, 6 bases. CDR1 is SGHRS and CDR2 is YFSETQ in the germline V gene. The ends were cut back, 6 bases at V and 10 bases at J, with 20 bases in the middle. CDR3 length: 15 amino acids. CDR3 coding DNA: TGCGCCAGCAAAACACTAGGAGGGGTTGTTAACGTCCTGACTTTC. Its translation: CASKTLGGVVNVLTF.

The rearrangement links TRBV7-9 to TRBJ2-5; D is possibly TRBD1 (5 bases). The V gene's germline CDR1 is SEHNR and CDR2 FQNEAQ (reference sequence). The germline V and J ends were trimmed by 2 bases and 1 base, with 17 bases remaining between them. This CDR3 has 17 amino acids. The CDR3, as DNA: TGTGCCAGCAGCTTAAATAAGGGGTCCATCCTCCAAGAGACCCAGTACTTC. Translation: CASSLNKGSILQETQYF.

The chain has TRBV7-2 and TRBJ2-7; 8 bases are shared with TRBD1. The CDR3 is 15 amino acids. V lost 1 base and J lost 2; bases outside the gene matches: 4. Germline lookup yields CDR1 SGHTA and CDR2 FQGNSA. The CDR3 reads CASSLGTGSPYEQYV. The DNA for the CDR3 is TGTGCCAGCAGCTTAGGGACAGGGAGTCCCTACGAGCAGTACGTC.

This sequence joins TRBV5-1 and TRBJ2-3; no firm D call. CDR1 SGHRS and CDR2 YFSETQ come from the germline V gene. Trimming left V 1 base short and J 1 base short, with 7 bases between. The CDR3 covers 14 residues. CDR3 amino acids: CASSLSVGTDTQYF. The DNA for the CDR3 is TGCGCCAGCAGCTTGTCAGTGGGCACAGATACGCAGTATTTT.

Points on this clone: The sample contains more than one DNA sequence encoding this CDR3. The chain couples TRBV5-1 to TRBJ1-2, with 7 bases identical to TRBD1. Germline V gives CDR1 SGHRS, CDR2 YFSETQ. The CDR3 runs 14 residues. The V gene end was trimmed by 0 bases and the J gene end by 2 bases; junction bases not matched to a gene: 1. The CDR3 reads CASSLDRGNYGYTF. The CDR3 coding sequence is TGCGCCAGCAGCTTGGACAGGGGCAACTATGGCTACACCTTC.

This clone is a singleton in its sample. The chain is built from TRBV4-2 and TRBJ2-4; D not resolved. The CDR3 has 18 residues. Germline assignment: CDR1 LGHNA and CDR2 YNFKEQ. Trimming shortened V by 0 bases and J by 0 bases, and 15 bases separated the two germline ends. The CDR3 spells CASSQDPPGFLAKNIQYF. The CDR3 region has the DNA TGTGCCAGCAGCCAAGATCCGCCGGGCTTCCTAGCCAAAAACATTCAGTACTTC.

V usage is TRBV7-3 and J usage is TRBJ1-2; TRBD1 aligns across 7 bases. The CDR3 consists of 15 residues. Germline assignment: CDR1 SGHTA and CDR2 FQGTGA. J lost 4 bases, V lost 4 bases, and 9 bases had no gene match. CDR3 DNA sequence: TGTGCCAGCAGCTCGCAGGCAGGGGGTGTCTATGGCTACACCTTC. Translated: CASSSQAGGVYGYTF.

The chain joins TRBV11-3 to TRBJ1-1; D perhaps matches TRBD1 (6 bases). This CDR3 is 15 amino acids long. Per germline, CDR1 SGHNT and CDR2 YENEEA. The V gene lost 5 bases and the J gene lost 5 bases, with 18 bases spanning the gap. This chain's CDR3 is CASSKRGGAVTEAFF. Here the CDR3 DNA reads TGTGCCAGCAGCAAAAGGGGGGGCGCGGTTACTGAAGCTTTCTTT.

A single count supports this clone. V is TRBV6-5 and J is TRBJ1-3, with D uncertain. This CDR3 is 12 amino acids long. Germline loops: CDR1 MNHEY, CDR2 SVGAGI. Trimming took off 2 bases at V and 7 bases at J, with 6 bases between the two ends. The CDR3 reads CASSYPGNTIYF. CDR3 DNA sequence: TGTGCCAGCAGTTACCCGGGTAACACCATATATTTT.

The chain is built from TRBV24-1 and TRBJ1-3; 9 bases are a match to TRBD1. Per the germline V gene, CDR1 is KGHDR and CDR2 is SFDVKD. CDR3 size: 17 residues. Trimming at V came to 7 bases and at J to 1 base, leaving 10 bases not matched to a gene. The CDR3 bases are TGTGCCACCAGCCCTAAACCGGGACAGGGTTCTGGAAACACCATATATTTT. Its translation: CATSPKPGQGSGNTIYF.

V and J are TRBV15 and TRBJ2-3, with 8 bases identical to TRBD1. This CDR3 is built from 14 residues. V lost 0 bases and J lost 6; bases outside the gene matches: 2. The germline V gene encodes CDR1 LNHNV and CDR2 YYDKDF (reference sequence). CDR3 sequence (DNA): TGTGCCACCAGCAGAGATCAGGGGGCCGATACGCAGTATTTT. It translates to CATSRDQGADTQYF.

The V and J genes are TRBV5-1 and TRBJ2-2; unclear D gene. Between the trimmed V and J ends, which lost 4 bases and 7 bases, there was a span of 8 bases. CDR1 and CDR2 from the germline V gene are SGHRS and YFSETQ. The CDR3 contains 12 residues. DNA of the CDR3: TGCGCCAGCAGCCCGTTGATCGGGGAGCTGTTTTTT. Translating gives CASSPLIGELFF.

The rearrangement joins TRBV18 to TRBJ1-6, with a tentative D call TRBD1 (5 bases). CDR1 and CDR2 (germline): KGHSH, LQKENI. CDR3 length: 15 residues. V lost 3 bases, J lost 10 bases, and 16 bases lay in between. The CDR3 nucleotides read TGTGCCAGCTCACCGGTGGGGGTGGGAAGCTCACCCCTCCACTTT. Translating gives CASSPVGVGSSPLHF.

Only one count was recorded for this clone. This chain joins TRBV15 and TRBJ1-1; 9 nucleotides agree with TRBD1. Losses at the gene ends were 8 bases for V and 0 bases for J; bases not matched to a gene: 4. The CDR3 spans 14 residues. Per the germline V gene, CDR1 is LNHNV and CDR2 is YYDKDF (reference sequence). The CDR3 loop is CATWDRVVNTEAFF. For the CDR3, the DNA is TGTGCCACCTGGGACAGGGTGGTGAACACTGAAGCTTTCTTT.

The V and J genes are TRBV18 and TRBJ1-6, with D unclear. The CDR3 is 15 amino acids. The germline CDR1 and CDR2 sequences are KGHSH and LQKENI. V lost 0 bases and J lost 10, with 13 bases in between. The CDR3 loop is CASSPPGGIGSPLHF. CDR3 sequence (DNA): TGTGCCAGCTCACCACCAGGAGGGATTGGGTCACCCCTCCACTTT.

The V call is TRBV27, the J call TRBJ1-1; 8 nucleotides match TRBD1. Germline CDR1 reads MNHEY; CDR2 reads SMNVEV (reference sequence). This CDR3 is 14 amino acids long. The J segment lost 8 bases and the V segment lost 1 base, leaving 6 bases of the junction unmatched. The CDR3, as DNA: TGTGCCAGCAGTTTATGGATTCCAGGGGGCGAAGCTTTCTTT. Amino acid sequence: CASSLWIPGGEAFF.

This clone is a singleton in its sample. This CDR3 is CASSGASDKPQHF. CDR3 DNA sequence: TGTGCCAGCAGCGGGGCCTCGGATAAGCCCCAGCATTTT. J is TRBJ1-5 and V is TRBV9; D gene ambiguous. The germline gives CDR1 SGDLS, CDR2 YYNGEE. There are 13 residues in the CDR3. V lost 3 bases to trimming and J lost 8 bases, with 12 bases between them. Supplemented by reference TRBV9 and TRBJ1-5, the full variable domain reads DSGVTQTPKHLITATGQRVTLRCSPRSGDLSVYWYQQSLDQGLQFLIQYYNGEERAKGNILERFSAQQFPDLHSELNLSSLELGDSALYFCASSGASDKPQHFGDGTRLSIL.

This clone was observed a single time. The V call is TRBV6-1, the J call TRBJ2-1, with D tentatively TRBD1 (6 bases). There are 17 residues in the CDR3. V was shortened by 2 bases and J by 1 base, with 15 bases between the two germline ends. Per the germline V gene, CDR1 is MNHNS and CDR2 is SASEGT. Here the CDR3 reads CASSETGWYGSYNEQFF. As DNA, the CDR3 is TGTGCCAGCAGTGAAACAGGGTGGTATGGGTCCTACAATGAGCAGTTCTTC.

The CDR3 coding sequence is TGTGCCAGCAGCTTGGCCGGGACTAGGTCAAACAATGAGCAGTTCTTC. Protein product: CASSLAGTRSNNEQFF. The chain recombines TRBV5-4 with TRBJ2-1; 8 bases line up with TRBD2. V gave up 0 bases and J gave up 5 bases; unmatched junction bases: 7. Germline loops: CDR1 SGHNT, CDR2 YYREEE (reference sequence). The CDR3 contains 16 residues.

This sequence joins TRBV5-1 and TRBJ1-2, with D uncertain. CDR3 length: 15 residues. V shed 3 bases and J shed 3 bases, with 15 bases lying between them. Germline lookup yields CDR1 SGHRS and CDR2 YFSETQ. DNA for the CDR3: TGCGCCAGCAGCTCACGGCCATCTTTTGACTATGGCTACACCTTC. Its protein is CASSSRPSFDYGYTF.

The chain joins TRBV6-5 to TRBJ2-7; D may correspond to TRBD1 or TRBD2 (6 bases each). Germline values: CDR1 MNHEY, CDR2 SVGAGI. V was trimmed by 11 bases and J by 2 bases, leaving 16 bases between them. The CDR3 is 13 amino acids. The CDR3 DNA reads TGTGCCGGCCAAGGTGGGGGGCCCTACGAGCAGTACTTC. Translated: CAGQGGGPYEQYF.

The chain uses TRBV5-1 and TRBJ2-1; no clear D gene. V dropped 0 bases and J dropped 0 bases, with 13 bases sitting between them. Germline assignment: CDR1 SGHRS and CDR2 YFSETQ. This CDR3 is built from 17 residues. CDR3 sequence (DNA): TGCGCCAGCAGCTTGGCCGGGCACCCCAGCTCCTACAATGAGCAGTTCTTC. This encodes CASSLAGHPSSYNEQFF.

The chain employs TRBV4-2 and TRBJ1-1; D remains unclear. CDR1 is LGHNA, CDR2 YNFKEQ, per germline. The germline V and J ends were trimmed by 1 base and 0 bases, with 12 bases remaining between them. The CDR3 has 16 amino acids. The CDR3 spells CASSQADGPMNTEAFF. The CDR3, as DNA: TGTGCCAGCAGCCAAGCCGACGGACCCATGAACACTGAAGCTTTCTTT.

J is TRBJ2-2 and V is TRBV7-9, with D tentatively TRBD1 or TRBD2 (5 bases each). Trimming left V 4 bases short and J 5 bases short, with 14 bases between. The CDR3 contains 15 residues. Germline V gene data show CDR1 as SEHNR and CDR2 as FQNEAQ (reference sequence). As DNA, the CDR3 is TGTGCCAGCAGCTCCGGGACGTTAAGAACCGGGGAGCTGTTTTTT. Translation: CASSSGTLRTGELFF.

V and J are TRBV27 and TRBJ2-3; perhaps TRBD1 as D (6 bases). CDR3 size: 13 residues. The V gene's germline CDR1 is MNHEY and CDR2 SMNVEV (reference sequence). V lost 6 bases, J lost 2 bases, and 9 bases lay in between. CDR3 in amino acids: CASRGTSTDTQYF. The CDR3 DNA is TGTGCCAGCAGAGGGACATCCACAGATACGCAGTATTTT.

This clone appeared a few times. This sequence joins TRBV4-1 and TRBJ2-2, with 11 bases lining up with TRBD2. The CDR3 contains 18 residues. J gave up 5 bases and V 0 bases, and 8 bases lay outside the gene matches. Germline-derived CDR1 and CDR2 are MGHRA and YSYEKL. CDR3 bases: TGCGCCAGCAGCCAAGATCTATTCGGACTAGCGGGTACCGGGGAGCTGTTTTTT. It encodes CASSQDLFGLAGTGELFF.

This chain links TRBV12-3 or TRBV12-4 with TRBJ1-2; D gene uncertain. There are 13 residues in the CDR3. Trimming stripped 7 bases from V and 1 base from J, with 10 bases between. This CDR3 is CASTSSNNYGYTF. CDR3 nucleotides: TGTGCCAGCACCTCGAGTAATAACTATGGCTACACCTTC.

V and J are TRBV5-4 and TRBJ1-5, with D possibly being TRBD1 (6 bases). CDR3 length equals 16 residues. Trimming took 1 base from V and 1 from J, leaving 12 bases between them. The germline gives CDR1 SGHNT, CDR2 YYREEE (reference sequence). This chain's CDR3 is CASSLNGQLSNQPQHF. The CDR3 DNA follows: TGTGCCAGCAGCTTGAACGGACAGCTCAGCAATCAGCCCCAGCATTTT.